One and the same sample provided the 24 T cell receptor beta chains below, sequenced in a study of cytomegalovirus exposure and HLA in healthy donors. This PCR relied on a set of 60 Vbeta primers and 13 Jbeta primers. The protocol was immunoSEQ multiplex PCR, while the TCRdb copy is restricted to in-frame clones and leaves out a portion. The profile covers around 150,000 clones, with 60% to 80% appearing a single time and roughly 10% taken by the ten largest. The sample was PBMCs. The receptors here all came from a man aged 18 to 29 in good health and CMV-seropositive.

This sequence joins TRBV28 and TRBJ2-7; no clear D gene. The germline V gene has CDR1 MDHEN and CDR2 SYDVKM. V lost 6 bases and J lost 0, with 12 bases in between. The CDR3 sequence is 14 residues long. The CDR3 DNA follows: TGTGCCAGCAGCCCCCTCCTCGGCTCCTACGAGCAGTACTTC. This encodes CASSPLLGSYEQYF.

This clone was detected only once. The chain employs TRBV9 and TRBJ1-1; D ambiguous. The CDR3 covers 13 residues. The V end was cut by 4 bases, the J end by 7 bases, with 14 bases between. The germline gives CDR1 SGDLS, CDR2 YYNGEE. The CDR3 protein is CASSPYREFEAFF. CDR3 DNA: TGTGCCAGCAGCCCATACCGGGAATTTGAAGCTTTCTTT.

The CDR3 DNA follows: TGCGCCAGCAGCCAAGCAACAGGGATCTCTGGGGCCAACGTCCTGACTTTC. Protein sequence: CASSQATGISGANVLTF. The chain uses TRBV4-1 and TRBJ2-6, with a weak D call TRBD1 (6 bases). V lost 1 base, J lost 0 bases, and 10 bases lay in between. Germline values: CDR1 MGHRA, CDR2 YSYEKL. The CDR3 totals 17 residues.

The CDR3 here is CASGLDRVTTGELFF. The CDR3 DNA is TGTGCCAGCGGCTTGGACAGGGTGACCACCGGGGAGCTGTTTTTT. The rearrangement joins TRBV2 to TRBJ2-2; 8 nucleotides align to TRBD1. The CDR3 runs 15 residues. Germline lookup yields CDR1 SNHLY and CDR2 FYNNEI. Trimming removed 8 bases from V and 4 bases from J; junction bases left unmatched: 9. The full variable domain, with the rest looked up from reference TRBV2 and TRBJ2-2, is EPEVTQTPSHQVTQMGQEVILRCVPISNHLYFYWYRQILGQKVEFLVSFYNNEISEKSEIFDDQFSVERPDGSNFTLKIRSTKLEDSAMYFCASGLDRVTTGELFFGEGSRLTVL.

The chain links TRBV5-1 to TRBJ2-2; tentative D call: TRBD1 (6 bases). The V gene's germline CDR1 is SGHRS and CDR2 YFSETQ. The CDR3 has 16 residues. The ends were cut back, 4 bases at V and 1 base at J, with 14 bases in the middle. The CDR3 spells CASSHRDTKNTGELFF. The DNA of the CDR3 is TGCGCCAGCAGCCACCGGGACACGAAGAACACCGGGGAGCTGTTTTTT.

CDR3 amino acids: CASSQQDLAGGLNEQFF. CDR3 in DNA: TGCGCCAGCAGCCAGCAAGATCTAGCGGGAGGGCTCAATGAGCAGTTCTTC. This chain uses TRBV4-1 with TRBJ2-1; 12 bases agree with TRBD2. The CDR3 has 17 residues. CDR1 and CDR2 (germline): MGHRA, YSYEKL. Trimming removed 3 bases from V and 6 bases from J; junction bases left unmatched: 9.

Concerning this clone: Sequence at one end of the junction differs from germline and may be a read error. The same CDR3 also results from other DNA sequences found in this sample. The chain has TRBV6-5 and TRBJ1-1; TRBD1 matches at 8 bases. The germline CDR1 and CDR2 sequences are MNHEY and SVGAGI. The CDR3 is 16 amino acids. In nucleotides, the CDR3 is TGTGCCAGCAGTTCCTACTTGACAGGGGTTAACACTGAGGCTTTCTTT. Translated: CASSSYLTGVNTEAFF.

The chain has TRBV7-9 and TRBJ1-1; D is undetermined. The V and J ends lost 5 bases and 5 bases respectively, with 9 bases between them. The germline gives CDR1 SEHNR, CDR2 FQNEAQ (reference sequence). The CDR3 has 12 amino acids. The CDR3 reads CASSPPGTEAFF. Written as DNA, the CDR3 is TGTGCCAGCAGCCCCCCGGGGACTGAAGCTTTCTTT.

This clone turned up a few times. V usage is TRBV27 and J usage is TRBJ1-5; D is ambiguous. CDR1 and CDR2 from the germline V gene are MNHEY and SMNVEV (reference sequence). With 5 bases removed from V and 2 bases from J, the gap between germline ends came to 10 bases. The CDR3 sequence is 14 residues long. CDR3 in DNA: TGTGCCAGCAGTCCACACAATGGCAATCAGCCCCAGCATTTT. It codes for CASSPHNGNQPQHF.

This clone was recorded a few times. This sequence joins TRBV28 and TRBJ2-7; possible D gene TRBD1, 6 bases. The V end was cut by 7 bases, the J end by 2 bases, with 9 bases between. Germline CDR1 reads MDHEN; CDR2 reads SYDVKM. The CDR3 contains 12 residues. This CDR3 is CASNQGTYEQYF. The CDR3 region has the DNA TGTGCCAGCAACCAGGGGACCTACGAGCAGTACTTC.

Worth noting for this clone: One end of the junction fails to match germline, which may point to a read error. The chain employs TRBV13 and TRBJ2-7, with TRBD1 matching 7 bases. CDR1 is PRHDT and CDR2 is FYEKMQ in the germline V gene (reference sequence). The CDR3 contains 16 residues. CDR3 loop: CASSLGLGTDSYEQYF. The CDR3 DNA reads as TGTGCCAGCAGCCTAGGCTTAGGGACAGACTCCTACGAGCAGTACTTC.

A few counts support this clone. The CDR3 region has the DNA TGTGCCAGCAGCCTCGGTTCCACAGATACGCAGTATTTT. Its protein is CASSLGSTDTQYF. This chain connects TRBV5-5 to TRBJ2-3; no clear D. This CDR3 is 13 amino acids long. V was pared by 4 bases and J by 2 bases, with 8 bases between. The germline V gene encodes CDR1 SGHKS and CDR2 YYEKEE (reference sequence).

V and J are TRBV18 and TRBJ1-5; D may be TRBD1 (5 bases). CDR3 length equals 20 residues. Looked up from germline, CDR1 is KGHSH and CDR2 is LQKENI. Trimming pared 3 bases from V and 0 bases from J, leaving 24 bases between. This CDR3 reads CASSPISTVVGNHSNQPQHF. The CDR3 DNA follows: TGTGCCAGCTCACCCATATCGACAGTTGTAGGTAATCATAGCAATCAGCCCCAGCATTTT.

The rearrangement joins TRBV27 to TRBJ2-7; D remains ambiguous. V lost 6 bases and J 5 bases, leaving 17 bases between the germline ends. The CDR3 is 14 amino acids. The germline V gene encodes CDR1 MNHEY and CDR2 SMNVEV (reference sequence). Here the CDR3 reads CASSLLPRFHEQYF. The CDR3 DNA reads as TGTGCCAGCAGCCTCCTCCCGCGGTTCCACGAGCAGTACTTC.

The V gene is TRBV5-1, the J gene TRBJ2-1; 7 bases are a match to TRBD2. V shed 7 bases, J shed 12 bases, and the junction held 10 bases outside the gene matches. The germline CDR1 and CDR2 sequences are SGHRS and YFSETQ. This CDR3 spans 12 amino acids. CDR3 region: CASGRAERVQFF. CDR3 DNA sequence: TGCGCCAGCGGGAGGGCCGAAAGGGTGCAGTTCTTC.

This chain links TRBV28 with TRBJ2-5, with D tentatively TRBD1 (6 bases). Trimming cost V 3 bases and J 10 bases, with 18 bases left between them. This CDR3 region has 14 residues. Per germline, CDR1 MDHEN and CDR2 SYDVKM. The CDR3 DNA sequence: TGTGCCAGCAGTTTTGCTGGGGGCAAGGATGACCAGTACTTC. This encodes CASSFAGGKDDQYF.

This sequence joins TRBV9 and TRBJ2-7; 9 positions match TRBD2. Looked up from germline, CDR1 is SGDLS and CDR2 is YYNGEE. J was trimmed by 5 bases and V by 0 bases; bases with no gene match: 6. The CDR3 is 15 amino acids. The CDR3 protein is CASSVGIAGVDEQYF. The CDR3, as DNA: TGTGCCAGCAGCGTAGGGATAGCGGGAGTTGACGAGCAGTACTTC. Drawing the rest from reference TRBV9 and TRBJ2-7, the complete variable domain is DSGVTQTPKHLITATGQRVTLRCSPRSGDLSVYWYQQSLDQGLQFLIQYYNGEERAKGNILERFSAQQFPDLHSELNLSSLELGDSALYFCASSVGIAGVDEQYFGPGTRLTVT.

A few counts support this clone. V gene TRBV4-2 combines with J gene TRBJ1-6, with D perhaps TRBD1 (5 bases). The CDR3 extends over 17 amino acids. CDR1 is LGHNA, CDR2 YNFKEQ, per germline. The V end lost 0 bases, the J end lost 9 bases, and 18 bases lay between the germline ends. CDR3 bases: TGTGCCAGCAGCCAAGAATTCGGGAACCGGGGGAGTTCACCCCTCCACTTT. Its protein product is CASSQEFGNRGSSPLHF.

CDR3 in amino acids: CASSLRTKGIYEQYF. The CDR3 nucleotides are TGTGCCAGCAGCTTGCGGACAAAGGGTATCTACGAGCAGTACTTC. The rearrangement links TRBV5-5 to TRBJ2-7; a possible D gene is TRBD1 (5 bases). Germline V gene lookup returns CDR1 SGHKS and CDR2 YYEKEE (reference sequence). V shed 1 base and J shed 3 bases, with 14 bases lying between them. The CDR3 contains 15 residues.

This clone was seen only a few times. This chain joins TRBV11-3 and TRBJ2-7, with 9 bases lining up with TRBD2. Trimming removed 4 bases from V and 9 bases from J; junction bases left unmatched: 7. The CDR3 covers 13 residues. Looked up from germline, CDR1 is SGHNT and CDR2 is YENEEA. CDR3 bases: TGTGCCAGCAGCTCGGGGACTAGCACTATGCAGTACTTC. The encoded protein is CASSSGTSTMQYF. The full variable domain, rest sourced from reference TRBV11-3 and TRBJ2-7, is EAGVVQSPRYKIIEKKQPVAFWCNPISGHNTLYWYLQNLGQGPELLIRYENEEAVDDSQLPKDRFSAERLKGVDSTLKIQPAELGDSAVYLCASSSGTSTMQYFGPGTRLTVT.

The CDR3 spells CASSLLDRNTGELFF. The CDR3 region has the DNA TGCGCCAGCAGCTTGCTGGACAGAAACACCGGGGAGCTGTTTTTT. The V call is TRBV5-1, the J call TRBJ2-2; tentative D call: TRBD1 (6 bases). The CDR3 length is 15 residues. V lost 1 base and J lost 2, with 9 bases in between. The germline CDR1 and CDR2 sequences are SGHRS and YFSETQ. Full variable domain (rest looked up from reference TRBV5-1 and TRBJ2-2): KAGVTQTPRYLIKTRGQQVTLSCSPISGHRSVSWYQQTPGQGLQFLFEYFSETQRNKGNFPGRFSGRQFSNSRSEMNVSTLELGDSALYLCASSLLDRNTGELFFGEGSRLTVL.

The chain has TRBV25-1 and TRBJ1-6, with TRBD1 as a possible D gene (5 bases). V lost 5 bases, J lost 6 bases, and 11 bases lay in between. CDR1 and CDR2 (germline): MGHDK, SYGVNS. The CDR3 totals 14 residues. The CDR3 here is CASSSRQINSPLHF. The CDR3 nucleotides read TGTGCCAGCAGTTCAAGACAGATTAATTCACCCCTCCACTTT. The whole variable domain, remainder taken from reference TRBV25-1 and TRBJ1-6, is EADIYQTPRYLVIGTGKKITLECSQTMGHDKMYWYQQDPGMELHLIHYSYGVNSTEKGDLSSESTVSRIRTEHFPLTLESARPSHTSQYLCASSSRQINSPLHFGNGTRLTVT.

This rearrangement joins TRBV5-1 to TRBJ2-7; TRBD2 matches at 13 bases. Trimming took 4 bases from V and 2 from J; bases not matched to a gene: 9. The CDR3 runs to 17 residues. The germline gives CDR1 SGHRS, CDR2 YFSETQ. The CDR3 spells CASSAGTSGKAAYEQYF. The DNA of the CDR3 is TGCGCCAGCAGCGCCGGGACTAGCGGGAAAGCAGCCTACGAGCAGTACTTC.

As to this clone: The same CDR3 also results from other DNA sequences found in this sample. This chain joins TRBV7-2 and TRBJ2-1, with 7 positions matching TRBD1. Germline CDR1 SGHTA, CDR2 FQGNSA. V shed 4 bases and J 0 bases; nucleotides not matched to a gene: 3. There are 15 residues in the CDR3. DNA for the CDR3: TGTGCCAGCAGCTCGGACAGGAGCTCCTACAATGAGCAGTTCTTC. Amino acids: CASSSDRSSYNEQFF. Complete variable domain (other parts from reference TRBV7-2 and TRBJ2-1): GAGVSQSPSNKVTEKGKDVELRCDPISGHTALYWYRQSLGQGLEFLIYFQGNSAPDKSGLPSDRFSAERTGGSVSTLTIQRTQQEDSAVYLCASSSDRSSYNEQFFGPGTRLTVL.